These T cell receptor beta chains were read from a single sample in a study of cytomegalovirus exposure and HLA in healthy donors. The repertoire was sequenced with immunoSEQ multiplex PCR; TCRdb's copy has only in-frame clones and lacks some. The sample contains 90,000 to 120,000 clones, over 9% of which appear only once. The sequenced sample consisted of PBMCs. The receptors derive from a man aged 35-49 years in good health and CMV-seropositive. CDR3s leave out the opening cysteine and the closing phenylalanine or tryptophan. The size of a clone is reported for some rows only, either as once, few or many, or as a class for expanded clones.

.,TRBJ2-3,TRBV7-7,ASSLGGPTVGDTQY
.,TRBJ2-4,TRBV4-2,ASSRQRQAEKNIQY
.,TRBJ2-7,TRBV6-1,VSSALAGEYYEQY
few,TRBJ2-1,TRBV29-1,SVGTGNSYNEQF
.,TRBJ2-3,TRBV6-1,ASSEGLAVDTQY
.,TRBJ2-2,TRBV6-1,ATSSGPNTGELF
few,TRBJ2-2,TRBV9,ASSPNTGELF
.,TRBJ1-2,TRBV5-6,ASSLRQGDGYT
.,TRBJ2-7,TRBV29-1,SGRGSGSYEQY
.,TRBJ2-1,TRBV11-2,ASSLESSGKEF
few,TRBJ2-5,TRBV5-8,ASTQLASEETQY
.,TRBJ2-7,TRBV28,ASSSPGLARYEQY
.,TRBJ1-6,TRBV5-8,ASSLTGTHSPLH
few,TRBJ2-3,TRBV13,ASSSQGAEAPSTDTQY
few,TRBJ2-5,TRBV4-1,ASSHRGRVRGETQY
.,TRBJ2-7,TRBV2,ASKTEYEQY
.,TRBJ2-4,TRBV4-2,ASSQDAGLAKNIQY
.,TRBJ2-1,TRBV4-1,ASSPLSSYNEQF
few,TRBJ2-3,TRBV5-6,ASSLDRGADTQY
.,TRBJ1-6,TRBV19,ASTWTDNSPLH
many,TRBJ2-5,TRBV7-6,ASSLSRARKETQY
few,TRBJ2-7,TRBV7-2,ASSRDREIVEQY
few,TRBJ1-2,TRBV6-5,ASSYASGQDGYT
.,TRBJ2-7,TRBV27,ASSLGRVSYEQY
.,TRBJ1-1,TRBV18,ASSPRGVDTEAF
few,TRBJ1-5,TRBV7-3,ASSSDRGQPQH
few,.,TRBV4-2,ASSQTAGTGINYEQY
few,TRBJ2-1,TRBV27,ASSSLADQF
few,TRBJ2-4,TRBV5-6,ASSDSDTGARGNIQY
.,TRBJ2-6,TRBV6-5,ASSMGTSGANVLT
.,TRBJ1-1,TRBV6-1,ASSESNTEAF
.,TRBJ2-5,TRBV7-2,ASRSGGSVKTQY
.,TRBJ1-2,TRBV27,ASSLSGTRYGYT
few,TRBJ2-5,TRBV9,ASSVFETEAETQY
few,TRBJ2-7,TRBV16,ASSQWDSSYEQY
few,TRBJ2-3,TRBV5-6,ASSLDISSTDTQY
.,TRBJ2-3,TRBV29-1,SGGDRTQY